The TCR beta chain under discussion was sequenced for a study of OX40 agonist ivuxolimab in advanced cancers. Study in general: While on treatment, patients had intravenous ivuxolimab at 0.01 to 10 mg/kg every 2 weeks. Study-wide points: Normalized T-cell clonal expansion was also low in some nonresponders. At doses 0.1 to 3.0 mg/kg, CD4+ and CD8+ clones expanded.

About this clone itself: The antigen remains undetermined.

Samples were taken at baseline and on day 1 of cycles 4 and 7. Sequencing was performed with immunoSEQ multiplex PCR; in TCRdb, only in-frame clones are kept and a portion is missing. The table lists some 85,000 clones, approximately 91% of them singletons. CDR1 is SGHNT and CDR2 is YENEEA in the germline V gene. The junction had 4 bases not matched to a gene; V was cut back by 4 bases and J by 4 bases. The CDR3 contains 15 residues. The V call is TRBV11-3, the J call TRBJ2-3; the match to TRBD2 covers 11 bases. The source of this sequence is an adult with an advanced solid tumor such as melanoma, head and neck, liver or kidney cancer. The starting material was CD4+ or CD8+ T cells sorted from blood, obtained in a trial of the OX40 agonist ivuxolimab. The chain's CDR3 is CASSWLAGGADTQYF. In DNA form, the CDR3 reads TGTGCCAGCAGCTGGTTAGCGGGAGGGGCAGATACGCAGTATTTT.